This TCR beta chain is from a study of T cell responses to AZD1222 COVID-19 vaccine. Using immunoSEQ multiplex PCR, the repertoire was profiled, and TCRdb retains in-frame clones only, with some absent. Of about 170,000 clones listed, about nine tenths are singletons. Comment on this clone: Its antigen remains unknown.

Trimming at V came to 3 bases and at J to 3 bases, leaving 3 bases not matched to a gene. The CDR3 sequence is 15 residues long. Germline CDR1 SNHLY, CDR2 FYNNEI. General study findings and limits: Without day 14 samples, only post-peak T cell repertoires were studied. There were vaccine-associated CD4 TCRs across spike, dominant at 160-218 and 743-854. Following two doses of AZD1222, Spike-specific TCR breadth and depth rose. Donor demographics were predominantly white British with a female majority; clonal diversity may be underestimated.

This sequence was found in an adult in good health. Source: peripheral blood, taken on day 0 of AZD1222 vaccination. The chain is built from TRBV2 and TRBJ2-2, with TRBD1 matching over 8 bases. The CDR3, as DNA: TGTGCCAGCAGTGAGGGCAGGGGGCACACCGGGGAGCTGTTTTTT. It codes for CASSEGRGHTGELFF.